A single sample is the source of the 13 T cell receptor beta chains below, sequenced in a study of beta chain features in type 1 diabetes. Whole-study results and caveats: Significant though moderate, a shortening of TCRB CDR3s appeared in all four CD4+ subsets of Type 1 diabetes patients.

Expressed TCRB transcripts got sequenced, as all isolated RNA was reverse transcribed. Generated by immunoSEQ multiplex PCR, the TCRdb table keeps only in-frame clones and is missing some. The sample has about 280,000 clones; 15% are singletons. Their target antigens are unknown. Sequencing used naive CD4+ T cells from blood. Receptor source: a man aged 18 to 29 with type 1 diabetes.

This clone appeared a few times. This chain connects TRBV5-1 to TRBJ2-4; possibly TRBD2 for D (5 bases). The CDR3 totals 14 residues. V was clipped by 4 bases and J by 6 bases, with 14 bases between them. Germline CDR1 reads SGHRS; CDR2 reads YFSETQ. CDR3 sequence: CASSRNGVGNIQYF. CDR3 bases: TGCGCCAGCAGCCGAAACGGGGTGGGAAACATTCAGTACTTC. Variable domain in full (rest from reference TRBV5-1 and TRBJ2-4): KAGVTQTPRYLIKTRGQQVTLSCSPISGHRSVSWYQQTPGQGLQFLFEYFSETQRNKGNFPGRFSGRQFSNSRSEMNVSTLELGDSALYLCASSRNGVGNIQYFGAGTRLSVL.

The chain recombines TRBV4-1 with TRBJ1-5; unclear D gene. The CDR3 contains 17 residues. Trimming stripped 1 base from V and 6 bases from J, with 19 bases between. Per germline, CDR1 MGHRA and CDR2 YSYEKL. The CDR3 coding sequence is TGCGCCAGCAGCCAAGTGGAGTTATCGGTGGGTTCTCAGCCCCAGCATTTT. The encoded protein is CASSQVELSVGSQPQHF.

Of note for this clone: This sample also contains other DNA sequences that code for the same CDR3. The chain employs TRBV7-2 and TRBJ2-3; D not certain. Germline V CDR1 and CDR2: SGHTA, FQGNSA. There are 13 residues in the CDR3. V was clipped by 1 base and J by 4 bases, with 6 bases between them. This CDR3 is CASSLVAADTQYF. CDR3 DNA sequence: TGTGCCAGCAGCTTAGTGGCCGCAGATACGCAGTATTTT. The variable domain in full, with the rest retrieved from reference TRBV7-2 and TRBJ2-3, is GAGVSQSPSNKVTEKGKDVELRCDPISGHTALYWYRQSLGQGLEFLIYFQGNSAPDKSGLPSDRFSAERTGGSVSTLTIQRTQQEDSAVYLCASSLVAADTQYFGPGTRLTVL.

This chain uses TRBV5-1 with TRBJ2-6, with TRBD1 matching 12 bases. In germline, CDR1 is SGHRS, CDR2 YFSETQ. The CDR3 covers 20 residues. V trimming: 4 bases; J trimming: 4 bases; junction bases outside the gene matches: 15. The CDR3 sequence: CASSGDRGLLIGSGANVLTF. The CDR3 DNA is TGCGCCAGCAGCGGGGACAGGGGGCTTTTGATCGGTTCCGGGGCCAACGTCCTGACTTTC. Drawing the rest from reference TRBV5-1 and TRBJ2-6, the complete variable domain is KAGVTQTPRYLIKTRGQQVTLSCSPISGHRSVSWYQQTPGQGLQFLFEYFSETQRNKGNFPGRFSGRQFSNSRSEMNVSTLELGDSALYLCASSGDRGLLIGSGANVLTFGAGSRLTVL.

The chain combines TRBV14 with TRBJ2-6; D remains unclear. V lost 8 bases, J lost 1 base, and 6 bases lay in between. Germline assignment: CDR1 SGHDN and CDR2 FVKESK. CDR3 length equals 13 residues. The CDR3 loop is CASRDSGANVLTF. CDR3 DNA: TGTGCCAGCCGCGATTCTGGGGCCAACGTCCTGACTTTC.

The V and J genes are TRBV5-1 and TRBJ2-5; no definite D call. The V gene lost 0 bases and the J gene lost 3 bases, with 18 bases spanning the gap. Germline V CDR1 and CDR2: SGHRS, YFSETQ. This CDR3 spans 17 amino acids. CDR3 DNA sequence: TGCGCCAGCAGCTTGGAGCTAGTCATTACCCCCGAAGAGACCCAGTACTTC. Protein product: CASSLELVITPEETQYF.

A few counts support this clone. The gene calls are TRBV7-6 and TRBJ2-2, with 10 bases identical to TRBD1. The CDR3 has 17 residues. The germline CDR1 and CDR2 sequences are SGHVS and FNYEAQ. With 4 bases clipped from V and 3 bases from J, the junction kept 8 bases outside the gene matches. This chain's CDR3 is CASSSRTGGSHTGELFF. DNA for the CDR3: TGTGCCAGCAGCTCTAGGACAGGGGGGAGTCACACCGGGGAGCTGTTTTTT. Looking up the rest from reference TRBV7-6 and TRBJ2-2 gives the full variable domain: GAGVSQSPRYKVTKRGQDVALRCDPISGHVSLYWYRQALGQGPEFLTYFNYEAQQDKSGLPNDRFSAERPEGSISTLTIQRTEQRDSAMYRCASSSRTGGSHTGELFFGEGSRLTVL.

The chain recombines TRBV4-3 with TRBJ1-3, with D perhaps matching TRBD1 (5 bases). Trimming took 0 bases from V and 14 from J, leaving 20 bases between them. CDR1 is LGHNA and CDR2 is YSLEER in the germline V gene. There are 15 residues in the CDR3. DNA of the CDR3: TGCGCCAGCAGCCAAGATAGAAAAGGAGCCAGGGTAGTATATTTT. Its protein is CASSQDRKGARVVYF.

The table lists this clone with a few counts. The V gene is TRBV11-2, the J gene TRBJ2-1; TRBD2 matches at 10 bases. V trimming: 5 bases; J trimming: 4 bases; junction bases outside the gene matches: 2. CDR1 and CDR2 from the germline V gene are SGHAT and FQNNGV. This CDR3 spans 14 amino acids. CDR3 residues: CASSLAGAYNEQFF. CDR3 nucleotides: TGTGCCAGCAGCCTAGCGGGAGCTTACAATGAGCAGTTCTTC.

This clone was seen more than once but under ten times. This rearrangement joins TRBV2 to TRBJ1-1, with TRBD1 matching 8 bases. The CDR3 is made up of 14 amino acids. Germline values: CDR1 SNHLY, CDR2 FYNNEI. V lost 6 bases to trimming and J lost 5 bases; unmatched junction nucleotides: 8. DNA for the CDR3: TGTGCCAGCAGGGGAGGGACAGGCGGAACTGAAGCTTTCTTT. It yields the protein CASRGGTGGTEAFF.

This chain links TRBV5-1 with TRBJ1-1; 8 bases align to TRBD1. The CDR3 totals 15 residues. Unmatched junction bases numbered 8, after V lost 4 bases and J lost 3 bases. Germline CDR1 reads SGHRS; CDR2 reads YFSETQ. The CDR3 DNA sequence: TGCGCCAGCAGCGGAACGCAGGGGGCGCACACTGAAGCTTTCTTT. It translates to CASSGTQGAHTEAFF.

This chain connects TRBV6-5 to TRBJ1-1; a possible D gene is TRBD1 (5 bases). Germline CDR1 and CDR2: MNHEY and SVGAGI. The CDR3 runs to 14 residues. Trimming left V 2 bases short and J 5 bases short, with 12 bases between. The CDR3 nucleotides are TGTGCCAGCAGTTACGGGCAGGGTGGGACTGAAGCTTTCTTT. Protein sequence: CASSYGQGGTEAFF.

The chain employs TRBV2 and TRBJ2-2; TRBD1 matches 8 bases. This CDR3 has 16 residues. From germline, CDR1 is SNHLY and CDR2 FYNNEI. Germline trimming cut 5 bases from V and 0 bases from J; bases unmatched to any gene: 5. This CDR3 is CASSRQGQANTGELFF. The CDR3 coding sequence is TGTGCCAGCAGTAGACAGGGGCAGGCGAACACCGGGGAGCTGTTTTTT.